The entry below describes one TCR beta chain. The antigen is unknown. These data originate in a study of OX40 agonist ivuxolimab in advanced cancers. Study-level background: The group had a mean age of around 60 years, ranged from roughly 23 to 85, and was around 82% male.

Sequencing was performed with immunoSEQ multiplex PCR; in TCRdb, only in-frame clones are kept and a portion is missing. The data hold roughly 66,000 clones, with approximately 80% observed a single time. Regarding the study as a whole: Undetermined was the antigen specificity of the expanded peripheral T cells.

The V gene lost 5 bases and the J gene lost 4 bases, with 9 bases spanning the gap. Germline CDR1 is MNHEY and CDR2 is SVGAGI. This CDR3 contains 13 residues. Here the sequenced sample was CD4+ or CD8+ T cells sorted from blood, taken in a trial of the OX40 agonist ivuxolimab. This TCR was sampled from an adult with an advanced solid tumor such as melanoma, head and neck, liver or kidney cancer. The rearrangement uses TRBV6-5 and TRBJ1-5; the D is unclear. The CDR3 region is CASSEPRNQPQHF. The CDR3 coding sequence is TGTGCCAGCAGTGAACCGCGAAATCAGCCCCAGCATTTT.